These 26 T cell receptor beta chains came from one sample sequenced in a study of T cells in Graves' hyperthyroidism and ophthalmopathy. Regions amplified from RNA transcripts were the TCR beta CDR3 regions. Carried out on the TCR CDR3, a first-round RT-PCR used the HTBI primer set. TCRdb redid the calling of the multiplex PCR reads with MiXCR, one entry per CDR3 protein. The table lists hundreds of thousands of distinct CDR3 sequences, over 35% of them singletons. Material for sequencing was blood. These receptors were collected from a man younger than 35 with Graves' hyperthyroidism.

CDR3 DNA: TGTGCCAGCAGCTTAGGGATAGGTGGCTACGAGCAGTACTTC. It codes for CASSLGIGGYEQYF. The V gene is TRBV7-8, the J gene TRBJ2-7; D ambiguous. CDR3 length: 14 residues. Trimming took 1 base from V and 3 from J, leaving 10 bases between them. Germline V CDR1 and CDR2: SGHVS, FQNEAQ.

This clonotype was seen once. It may be a read error: a sequence one base away is much more abundant. This chain connects TRBV29-1 to TRBJ2-2; D ambiguous. The CDR3 loop spans 13 amino acids. V lost 4 bases, J lost 4 bases, and 10 bases lay in between. Looked up from germline, CDR1 is SQVTM and CDR2 is ANQGSEA. CDR3 DNA: TGCAGCGTTGTACAGCCTACCACCGGGGAGCTGTTTTTT. This codes for CSVVQPTTGELFF.

V and J are TRBV7-2 and TRBJ1-4, with a weak D call TRBD1 (6 bases). The CDR3 extends over 16 amino acids. Germline V gives CDR1 SGHTA, CDR2 FQGNSA. Trimming removed 5 bases at V and 4 bases at J, with 17 bases between. The CDR3 reads CASSKQGGRGNEKLFF. CDR3 sequence (DNA): TGTGCCAGCAGCAAACAGGGCGGAAGGGGTAATGAAAAACTGTTTTTT.

This clonotype was counted only a few times. The chain recombines TRBV12-3 or TRBV12-4 with TRBJ2-7, with TRBD2 matching 8 bases. The CDR3 has 15 amino acids. With V trimmed by 6 bases and J by 3 bases, 10 bases remained unmatched. CDR3 protein: CASSQPGLGFYEQYF. The DNA of the CDR3 is TGTGCCAGCAGCCAACCGGGACTAGGGTTCTACGAGCAGTACTTC.

The chain combines TRBV7-9 with TRBJ1-6; a possible D gene is TRBD1 (5 bases). The V gene lost 10 bases and the J gene lost 8 bases, with 21 bases spanning the gap. Germline V gene sequence: CDR1 SEHNR, CDR2 FQNEAQ (reference sequence). The CDR3 loop spans 15 amino acids. CDR3 bases: TGTGCCACCCAAAGGGGAGGAAATGGGTATTCACCCCTCCACTTT. Its translation: CATQRGGNGYSPLHF.

The sample holds a few counts of this clonotype. The rearrangement joins TRBV5-1 to TRBJ1-3; D unresolved. Trimming took 7 bases from V and 0 from J, leaving 11 bases between them. This CDR3 has 14 residues. Germline CDR1 and CDR2: SGHRS and YFSETQ. The CDR3 reads CASGPGSSGNTIYF. The CDR3 nucleotides read TGCGCCAGCGGACCGGGCAGCTCTGGAAACACCATATATTTT.

In the case of this clonotype: A much larger clone differs from this one at a single base, so this may be a read error. The rearrangement links TRBV7-8 to TRBJ2-5; D gene unclear. Looked up from germline, CDR1 is SGHVS and CDR2 is FQNEAQ. The CDR3 totals 12 residues. The CDR3 sequence is CAGSQPGETQYF. The CDR3 coding sequence is TGTGCCGGCAGCCAACCCGGGGAGACCCAGTACTTC.

The chain uses TRBV2 and TRBJ2-7; D is possibly TRBD1 (6 bases). The germline V and J ends were trimmed by 5 bases and 1 base, with 18 bases remaining between them. The germline gives CDR1 SNHLY, CDR2 FYNNEI. This CDR3 contains 16 residues. The CDR3 here is CASSSLGQINSYEQYF. CDR3 bases: TGTGCCAGCAGTTCCCTCGGACAGATTAATTCCTACGAGCAGTACTTC. The complete variable domain, with remaining parts taken from reference TRBV2 and TRBJ2-7, reads EPEVTQTPSHQVTQMGQEVILRCVPISNHLYFYWYRQILGQKVEFLVSFYNNEISEKSEIFDDQFSVERPDGSNFTLKIRSTKLEDSAMYFCASSSLGQINSYEQYFGPGTRLTVT.

This chain links TRBV5-1 with TRBJ2-3; 8 positions agree with TRBD2. This CDR3 has 15 residues. The V gene end was trimmed by 4 bases and the J gene end by 0 bases; junction bases not matched to a gene: 4. The V gene's germline CDR1 is SGHRS and CDR2 YFSETQ. CDR3 DNA sequence: TGCGCCAGCAGCGGCAGCGGGAGCAGCACAGATACGCAGTATTTT. Its translation is CASSGSGSSTDTQYF.

This clonotype was found many times. The chain couples TRBV29-1 to TRBJ2-7; a possible D gene is TRBD2 (6 bases). The germline V and J ends were trimmed by 5 bases and 4 bases, with 15 bases remaining between them. Germline CDR1 is SQVTM and CDR2 is ANQGSEA. This CDR3 region has 13 residues. The CDR3 loop is CSVTPGGGYEQYF. CDR3 nucleotides: TGCAGCGTTACCCCAGGTGGGGGGTACGAGCAGTACTTC.

Notes on this clonotype: Just one base apart from a much larger clone, this may be a read error. This chain links TRBV25-1 with TRBJ1-2; no definite D call. The CDR3 spans 14 residues. Trimming took off 10 bases at V and 8 bases at J, with 23 bases between the two ends. From germline, CDR1 is MGHDK and CDR2 SYGVNS. The CDR3 nucleotides are TGTGCCATCAGCGCGTCCGGGTCAACTTTAGGCTACACCTTC. Translating gives CAISASGSTLGYTF.

The chain is built from TRBV6-6 and TRBJ2-5, with 8 nucleotides matching TRBD1. The germline CDR1 and CDR2 sequences are MNHNY and SVGAGI (reference sequence). V gave up 2 bases and J gave up 0 bases; unmatched junction bases: 5. The CDR3 totals 16 residues. CDR3 bases: TGTGCCAGCAGTTACGGGACAGGATTCAACCAAGAGACCCAGTACTTC. Translation gives CASSYGTGFNQETQYF.

Concerning this clonotype itself: This could be a read error, since a much larger clone is one nucleotide away. This rearrangement joins TRBV24-1 to TRBJ1-5; D uncertain. This CDR3 contains 14 residues. The germline CDR1 and CDR2 sequences are KGHDR and SFDVKD. This CDR3 reads CASSDPSSNQPQHF. CDR3 sequence (DNA): TGTGCCAGCAGTGACCCGAGTTCCAATCAGCCCCAGCATTTT.

The CDR3 here is CASSLRAPDREETQYF. The CDR3 nucleotides are TGCGCCAGCAGCTTGAGGGCTCCGGACAGGGAAGAGACCCAGTACTTC. The gene calls are TRBV5-1 and TRBJ2-5; 8 nucleotides match TRBD1. There are 16 residues in the CDR3. Trimming removed 1 base from V and 3 bases from J; junction bases left unmatched: 8. From germline, CDR1 is SGHRS and CDR2 YFSETQ.

CDR3 bases: TGCAGTGCTAGGGGGACTGAAAAACTGTTTTTT. Protein sequence: CSARGTEKLFF. The V and J genes are TRBV20-1 and TRBJ1-4, with TRBD1 as a possible D gene (5 bases). Trimming left V 3 bases short and J 7 bases short, with 6 bases between. The CDR3 has 11 amino acids. The V gene's germline CDR1 is DFQATT and CDR2 SNEGSKA (reference sequence).

A note on this clonotype: Its ends do not fully match the called genes, so a read error is possible. The J gene is TRBJ2-7, the V gene TRBV2; 10 nucleotides align to TRBD2. The CDR3 sequence is 15 residues long. CDR1 is SNHLY and CDR2 is FYNNEI in the germline V gene. CDR3 sequence reads: CASSQDQLAGYEQYF. Here the CDR3 DNA reads TGCGCCAGCAGCCAAGACCAACTAGCGGGATACGAGCAGTACTTC. Based on the CDR3 plus reference TRBV2 and TRBJ2-7, the full variable domain is EPEVTQTPSHQVTQMGQEVILRCVPISNHLYFYWYRQILGQKVEFLVSFYNNEISEKSEIFDDQFSVERPDGSNFTLKIRSTKLEDSAMYFCASSQDQLAGYEQYFGPGTRLTVT.

The V call is TRBV19, the J call TRBJ1-5; 7 bases line up with TRBD1. J gave up 4 bases and V 7 bases, and 7 bases lay outside the gene matches. This CDR3 is built from 14 residues. CDR1 is LNHDA and CDR2 is SQIVND in the germline V gene (reference sequence). The CDR3: CASTPDRLNQPQHF. The CDR3 DNA is TGTGCCAGTACCCCGGACAGGTTAAATCAGCCCCAGCATTTT. The full variable domain, its missing parts supplied by reference TRBV19 and TRBJ1-5, is DGGITQSPKYLFRKEGQNVTLSCEQNLNHDAMYWYRQDPGQGLRLIYYSQIVNDFQKGDIAEGYSVSREKKESFPLTVTSAQKNPTAFYLCASTPDRLNQPQHFGDGTRLSIL.

The chain has TRBV6-1 and TRBJ1-4; D may be TRBD1 (6 bases). CDR3 size: 15 residues. CDR1 and CDR2 from the germline V gene are MNHNS and SASEGT. V lost 7 bases to trimming and J lost 8 bases, with 20 bases between them. The CDR3 sequence: CASTGALRLGEKLFF. The CDR3 DNA reads as TGTGCCAGCACGGGGGCCCTACGCCTTGGGGAAAAACTGTTTTTT.

The V call is TRBV10-3, the J call TRBJ2-7; the match to TRBD1 covers 10 bases. Germline lookup yields CDR1 ENHRY and CDR2 SYGVKD. The V and J ends lost 6 bases and 9 bases, in that order; junction bases with no gene match: 8. The CDR3 spans 13 residues. The CDR3 DNA sequence: TGTGCCATCAGGGGGGACAGGGGCTATGCGCAGTACTTC. Translated: CAIRGDRGYAQYF.

As to this clonotype: Its ends do not fully match the called genes, so a read error is possible. V is TRBV12-3 or TRBV12-4 and J is TRBJ1-5, with D uncertain. The CDR3 is 13 residues long. The CDR3 reads CASSAHSNQPQHF. The CDR3 region has the DNA TGTGCCAGCAGTGCCCATAGCAATCAGCCCCAACATTTT.

V is TRBV12-3 or TRBV12-4 and J is TRBJ2-7; 8 bases fit TRBD2. J was trimmed by 3 bases and V by 6 bases; bases with no gene match: 13. The CDR3 contains 16 residues. The CDR3 loop reads CASRPTLAGLDYEQYF. The DNA of the CDR3 is TGTGCCAGCAGACCCACATTAGCGGGATTAGACTACGAGCAGTACTTC.

The J gene is TRBJ2-5, the V gene TRBV7-2; perhaps TRBD1 as D (5 bases). The CDR3 runs to 15 residues. Looked up from germline, CDR1 is SGHTA and CDR2 is FQGNSA. The V gene lost 1 base and the J gene lost 0 bases, with 9 bases spanning the gap. Written as DNA, the CDR3 is TGTGCCAGCAGCTTAGGGGGCCGGGACCAAGAGACCCAGTACTTC. Its protein product is CASSLGGRDQETQYF.

This chain's CDR3 is CASSIQGQHF. The DNA for the CDR3 is TGTGCCAGCAGCATACAGGGGCAGCATTTT. The chain carries TRBV11-2 and TRBJ1-5; TRBD1 matches at 7 bases. The CDR3 has 10 amino acids. The V gene's germline CDR1 is SGHAT and CDR2 FQNNGV. Trimming removed 5 bases from V and 13 bases from J; junction bases left unmatched: 2.

At least ten counts were recorded for this clonotype. The chain uses TRBV10-3 and TRBJ1-6, with D maybe TRBD1 (5 bases). Germline-derived CDR1 and CDR2 are ENHRY and SYGVKD. This CDR3 spans 12 amino acids. Deletions cut 9 bases from V and 9 bases from J, with 12 bases between. The CDR3 sequence is CAMGRPSSPLHF. The CDR3 DNA follows: TGTGCCATGGGACGGCCTAGTTCACCCCTCCACTTT.

This clonotype has at least ten counts. The chain recombines TRBV19 with TRBJ1-1, with D perhaps matching TRBD1 (5 bases). CDR1 is LNHDA and CDR2 is SQIVND in the germline V gene (reference sequence). Trimming pared 2 bases from V and 0 bases from J, leaving 7 bases between. CDR3 length: 14 amino acids. The CDR3: CASSIMDMNTEAFF. CDR3 bases: TGTGCCAGTAGTATAATGGACATGAACACTGAAGCTTTCTTT.

The rearrangement joins TRBV19 to TRBJ2-7, with 10 nucleotides matching TRBD1. Germline CDR1 and CDR2: LNHDA and SQIVND (reference sequence). This CDR3 comprises 14 residues. The junction had 7 bases not matched to a gene; V was cut back by 7 bases and J by 4 bases. The CDR3 nucleotides read TGTGCCAGTAATCTCCGGGACAGGGGTTACGAGCAGTACTTC. It codes for CASNLRDRGYEQYF. Complete variable domain (other parts from reference TRBV19 and TRBJ2-7): DGGITQSPKYLFRKEGQNVTLSCEQNLNHDAMYWYRQDPGQGLRLIYYSQIVNDFQKGDIAEGYSVSREKKESFPLTVTSAQKNPTAFYLCASNLRDRGYEQYFGPGTRLTVT.